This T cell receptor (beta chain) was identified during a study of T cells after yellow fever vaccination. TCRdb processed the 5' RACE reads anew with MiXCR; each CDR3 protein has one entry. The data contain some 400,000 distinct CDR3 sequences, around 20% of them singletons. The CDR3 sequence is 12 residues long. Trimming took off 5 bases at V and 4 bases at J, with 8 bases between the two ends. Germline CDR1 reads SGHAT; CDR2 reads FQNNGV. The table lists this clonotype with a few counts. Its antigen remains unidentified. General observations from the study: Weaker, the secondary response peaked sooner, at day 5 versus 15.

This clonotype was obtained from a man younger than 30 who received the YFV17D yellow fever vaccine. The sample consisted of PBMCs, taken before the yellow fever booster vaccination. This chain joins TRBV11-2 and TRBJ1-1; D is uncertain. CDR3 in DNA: TGTGCCAGCAGCCACCCGGGCACTGAAGCTTTCTTT. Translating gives CASSHPGTEAFF. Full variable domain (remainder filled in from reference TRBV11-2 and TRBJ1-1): EAGVAQSPRYKIIEKRQSVAFWCNPISGHATLYWYQQILGQGPKLLIQFQNNGVVDDSQLPKDRFSAERLKGVDSTLKIQPAKLEDSAVYLCASSHPGTEAFFGQGTRLTVV.